This T cell receptor beta chain was sequenced for a study of response to subunit inactivated influenza vaccine. In its sample, this clonotype was seen a few times. No antigen is known for it. TCRdb fed the RT-PCR reads into MiXCR, producing one record per CDR3 protein. The data contain about 540,000 distinct CDR3 sequences, around 21% of them singletons. Study-level points and caveats: Authors suggested each seasonal flu vaccination may recruit only limited numbers of new T cells.

These data were likewise used in another study, on T cells expressing NK-cell markers. That paper states: In generating TCR beta cDNA, 5'RACE template switching with UMIs was used. The study drew TCR beta repertoires from sorted CD3+CD56+NKG2C+, CD3+CD56+NKG2C- and CD3+CD56-NKG2C+ T cells. In five or six donors, dominant CD3+CD56+NKG2C+ clonotypes ranked among the top 10 CD8+ clonotypes. The CD3+CD56-NKG2C+ fraction of several donors was likewise dominated by these clonotypes.

Material: CD4+ T cells sorted from PBMCs, obtained roughly 12 days after vaccination. This sequence was found in a man over 45 who received an inactivated influenza vaccine.

The CDR3 DNA follows: TGCGCCAGCAGCCAACGGGGAGGGTCAGTTCGTCCCGGGGAGCTGTTTTTT. The encoded protein is CASSQRGGSVRPGELFF. This chain links TRBV4-1 with TRBJ2-2, with TRBD2 matching over 7 bases. Germline V gene data show CDR1 as MGHRA and CDR2 as YSYEKL. The CDR3 loop spans 17 amino acids. V lost 2 bases and J lost 6; bases outside the gene matches: 12.